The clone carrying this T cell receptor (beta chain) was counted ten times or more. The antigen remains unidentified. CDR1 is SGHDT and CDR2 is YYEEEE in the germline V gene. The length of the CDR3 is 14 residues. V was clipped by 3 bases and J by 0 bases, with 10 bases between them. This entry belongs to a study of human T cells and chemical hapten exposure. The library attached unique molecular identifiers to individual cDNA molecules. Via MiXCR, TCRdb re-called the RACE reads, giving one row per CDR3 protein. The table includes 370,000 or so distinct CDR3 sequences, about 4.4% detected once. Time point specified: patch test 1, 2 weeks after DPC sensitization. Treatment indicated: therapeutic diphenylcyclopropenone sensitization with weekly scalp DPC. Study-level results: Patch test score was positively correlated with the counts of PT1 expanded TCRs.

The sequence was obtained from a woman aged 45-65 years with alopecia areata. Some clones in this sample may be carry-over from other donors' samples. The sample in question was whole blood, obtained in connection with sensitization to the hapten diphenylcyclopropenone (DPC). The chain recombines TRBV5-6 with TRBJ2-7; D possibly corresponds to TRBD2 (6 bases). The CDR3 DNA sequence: TGTGCCAGCAGCTCGGGACTGCCCTCCTACGAGCAGTACTTC. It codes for CASSSGLPSYEQYF.